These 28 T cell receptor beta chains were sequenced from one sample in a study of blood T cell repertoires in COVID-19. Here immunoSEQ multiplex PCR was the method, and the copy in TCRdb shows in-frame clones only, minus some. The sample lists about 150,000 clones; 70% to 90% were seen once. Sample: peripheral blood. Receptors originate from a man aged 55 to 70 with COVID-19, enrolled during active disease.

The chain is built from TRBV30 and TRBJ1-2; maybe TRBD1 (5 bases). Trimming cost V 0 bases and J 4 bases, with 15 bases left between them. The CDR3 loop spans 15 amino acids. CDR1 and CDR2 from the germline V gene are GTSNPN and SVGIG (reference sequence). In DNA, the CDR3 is TGTGCCTGGAGTGTATTTTCGGTCAGGGCCTATGGCTACACCTTC. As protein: CAWSVFSVRAYGYTF. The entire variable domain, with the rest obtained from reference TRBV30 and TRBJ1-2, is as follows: SQTIHQWPATLVQPVGSPLSLECTVEGTSNPNLYWYRQAAGRGLQLLFYSVGIGQISSEVPQNLSASRPQDRQFILSSKKLLLSDSGFYLCAWSVFSVRAYGYTFGSGTRLTVV.

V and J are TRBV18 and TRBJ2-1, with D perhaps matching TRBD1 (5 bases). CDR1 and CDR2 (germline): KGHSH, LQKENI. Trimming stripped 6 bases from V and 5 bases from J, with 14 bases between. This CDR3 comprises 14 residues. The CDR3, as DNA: TGTGCCAGCTCTATCCTCGACAGTAACAATGAGCAGTTCTTC. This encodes CASSILDSNNEQFF.

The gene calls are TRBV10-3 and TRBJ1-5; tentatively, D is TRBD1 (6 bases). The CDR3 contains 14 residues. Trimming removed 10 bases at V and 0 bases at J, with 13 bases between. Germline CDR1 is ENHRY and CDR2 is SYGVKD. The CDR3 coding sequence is TGTGCCACCAACCAGGGGAATAGCAATCAGCCCCAGCATTTT. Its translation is CATNQGNSNQPQHF.

CDR3 loop: CASSLQATDTQYF. CDR3 bases: TGTGCCAGCAGTTTGCAGGCCACAGATACGCAGTATTTT. V gene TRBV6-4 combines with J gene TRBJ2-3; D uncertain. Trimming took off 5 bases at V and 2 bases at J, with 8 bases between the two ends. The CDR3 consists of 13 residues. Germline-derived CDR1 and CDR2 are MRHNA and SNTAGT.

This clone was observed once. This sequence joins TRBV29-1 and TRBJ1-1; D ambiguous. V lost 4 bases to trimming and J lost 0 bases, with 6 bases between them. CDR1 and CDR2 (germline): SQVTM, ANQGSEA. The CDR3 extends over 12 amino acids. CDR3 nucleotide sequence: TGCAGCGTTGTATCAGTGAACACTGAAGCTTTCTTT. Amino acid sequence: CSVVSVNTEAFF.

CDR3 protein: CASSLKSGLAGVEQYF. In DNA form, the CDR3 reads TGTGCCAGCAGTTTAAAATCGGGACTAGCGGGAGTTGAGCAGTACTTC. The chain employs TRBV27 and TRBJ2-7, with TRBD2 matching over 14 bases. Germline V gives CDR1 MNHEY, CDR2 SMNVEV (reference sequence). The CDR3 extends over 16 amino acids. Trimming took 2 bases from V and 7 from J; bases not matched to a gene: 7.

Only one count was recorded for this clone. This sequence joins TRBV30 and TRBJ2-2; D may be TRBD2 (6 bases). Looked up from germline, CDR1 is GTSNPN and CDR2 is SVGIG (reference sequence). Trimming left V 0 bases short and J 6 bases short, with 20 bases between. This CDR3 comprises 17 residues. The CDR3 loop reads CAWSVPTVGGGPGELFF. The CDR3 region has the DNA TGTGCCTGGAGTGTACCCACAGTGGGGGGTGGCCCCGGGGAGCTGTTTTTT.

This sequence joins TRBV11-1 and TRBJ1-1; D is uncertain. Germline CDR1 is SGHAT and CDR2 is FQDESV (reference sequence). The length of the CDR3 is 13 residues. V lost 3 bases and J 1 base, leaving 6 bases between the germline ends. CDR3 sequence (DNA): TGTGCCAGCAGCTTTCAGAAGAACACTGAAGCTTTCTTT. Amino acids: CASSFQKNTEAFF.

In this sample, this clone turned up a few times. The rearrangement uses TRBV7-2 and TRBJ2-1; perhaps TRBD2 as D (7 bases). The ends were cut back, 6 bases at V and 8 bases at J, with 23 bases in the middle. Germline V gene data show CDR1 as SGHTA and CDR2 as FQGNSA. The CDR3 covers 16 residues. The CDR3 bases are TGTGCCAGCAGTTCCATCCGGGGGGCTAACCAGGATGAGCAGTTCTTC. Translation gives CASSSIRGANQDEQFF.

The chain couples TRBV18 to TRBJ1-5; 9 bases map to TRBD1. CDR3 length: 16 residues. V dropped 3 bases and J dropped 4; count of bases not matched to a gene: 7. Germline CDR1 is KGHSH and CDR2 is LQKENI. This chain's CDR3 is CASSPTYGQGNQPQHF. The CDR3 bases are TGTGCCAGCTCACCCACTTATGGACAGGGGAATCAGCCCCAGCATTTT.

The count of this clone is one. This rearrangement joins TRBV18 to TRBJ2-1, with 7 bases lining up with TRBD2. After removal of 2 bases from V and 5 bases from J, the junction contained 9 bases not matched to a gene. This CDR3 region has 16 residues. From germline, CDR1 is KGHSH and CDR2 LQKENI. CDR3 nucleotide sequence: TGTGCCAGCTCACCATGGGAGGGCGTGGGGAACAATGAGCAGTTCTTC. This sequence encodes CASSPWEGVGNNEQFF.

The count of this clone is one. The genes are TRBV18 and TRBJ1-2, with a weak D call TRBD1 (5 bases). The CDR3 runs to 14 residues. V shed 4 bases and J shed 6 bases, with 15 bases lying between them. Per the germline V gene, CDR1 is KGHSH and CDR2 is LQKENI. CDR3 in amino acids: CASSRDGGGDGYTF. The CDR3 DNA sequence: TGTGCCAGCTCACGGGACGGGGGTGGAGATGGCTACACCTTC.

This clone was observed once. CDR3 sequence reads: CASIGQSFSGNTIYF. CDR3 DNA sequence: TGTGCCAGCATTGGACAGTCTTTCTCTGGAAACACCATATATTTT. The chain is built from TRBV2 and TRBJ1-3; D is perhaps TRBD1 (6 bases). The CDR3 is 15 residues long. CDR1 is SNHLY and CDR2 is FYNNEI in the germline V gene. The ends were cut back, 7 bases at V and 0 bases at J, with 13 bases in the middle. Full variable domain (missing parts from reference TRBV2 and TRBJ1-3): EPEVTQTPSHQVTQMGQEVILRCVPISNHLYFYWYRQILGQKVEFLVSFYNNEISEKSEIFDDQFSVERPDGSNFTLKIRSTKLEDSAMYFCASIGQSFSGNTIYFGEGSWLTVV.

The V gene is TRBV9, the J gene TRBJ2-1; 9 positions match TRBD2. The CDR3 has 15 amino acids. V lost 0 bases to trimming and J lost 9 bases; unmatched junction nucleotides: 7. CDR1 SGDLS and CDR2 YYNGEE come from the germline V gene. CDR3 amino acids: CASSVDGGRASEQFF. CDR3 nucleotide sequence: TGTGCCAGCAGCGTAGATGGCGGGAGGGCCTCTGAGCAGTTCTTC.

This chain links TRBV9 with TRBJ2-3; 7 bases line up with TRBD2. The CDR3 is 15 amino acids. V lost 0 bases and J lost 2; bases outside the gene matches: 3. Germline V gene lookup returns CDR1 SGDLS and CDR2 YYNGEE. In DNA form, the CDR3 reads TGTGCCAGCAGCGTAGGGGAGGGGATCACAGATACGCAGTATTTT. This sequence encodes CASSVGEGITDTQYF.

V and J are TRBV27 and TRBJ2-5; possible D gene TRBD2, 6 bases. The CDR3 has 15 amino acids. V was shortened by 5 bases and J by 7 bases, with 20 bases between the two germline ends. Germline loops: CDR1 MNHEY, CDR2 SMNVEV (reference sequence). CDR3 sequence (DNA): TGTGCCAGCAGTACCACCGGGAGCGGTCGGGGGACCCAGTACTTC. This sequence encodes CASSTTGSGRGTQYF.

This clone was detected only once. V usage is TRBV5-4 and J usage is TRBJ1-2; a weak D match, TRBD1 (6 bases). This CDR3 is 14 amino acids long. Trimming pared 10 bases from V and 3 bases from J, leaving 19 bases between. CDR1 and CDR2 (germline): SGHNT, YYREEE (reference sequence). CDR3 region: CASQGSEEHYGYTF. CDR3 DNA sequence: TGTGCCTCACAGGGCAGCGAAGAGCACTATGGCTACACCTTC.

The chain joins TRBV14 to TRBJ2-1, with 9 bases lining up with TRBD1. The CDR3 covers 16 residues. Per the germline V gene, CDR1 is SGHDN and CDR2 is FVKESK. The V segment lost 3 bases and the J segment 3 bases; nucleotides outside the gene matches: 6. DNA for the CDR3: TGTGCCAGCAGCCATACCGGGACAGGGTACTACAATGAGCAGTTCTTC. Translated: CASSHTGTGYYNEQFF.

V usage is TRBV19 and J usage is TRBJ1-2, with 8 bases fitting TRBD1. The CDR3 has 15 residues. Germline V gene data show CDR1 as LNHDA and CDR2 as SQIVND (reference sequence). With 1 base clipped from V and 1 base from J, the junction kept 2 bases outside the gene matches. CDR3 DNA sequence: TGTGCCAGTAGTATAGGCGGACAGGGTAACTATGGCTACACCTTC. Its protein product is CASSIGGQGNYGYTF.

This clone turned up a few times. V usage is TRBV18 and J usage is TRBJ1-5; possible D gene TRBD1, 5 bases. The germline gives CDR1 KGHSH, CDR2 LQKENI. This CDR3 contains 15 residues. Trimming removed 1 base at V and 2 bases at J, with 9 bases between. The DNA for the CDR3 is TGTGCCAGCTCACCACAAGGACACGGCAATCAGCCCCAGCATTTT. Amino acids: CASSPQGHGNQPQHF.

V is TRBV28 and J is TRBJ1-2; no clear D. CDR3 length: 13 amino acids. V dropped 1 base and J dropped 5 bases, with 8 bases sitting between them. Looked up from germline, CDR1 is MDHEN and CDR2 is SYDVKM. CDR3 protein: CASSLSVAYGYTF. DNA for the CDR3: TGTGCCAGCAGTTTATCGGTCGCTTATGGCTACACCTTC.

CDR3 sequence: CASSLGLLYGYTF. CDR3 coding DNA: TGTGCCAGCAGTTTAGGACTGCTCTATGGCTACACCTTC. The V call is TRBV12-3 or TRBV12-4, the J call TRBJ1-2; D ambiguous. CDR3 length equals 13 residues. Trimming shortened V by 1 base and J by 4 bases, and 7 bases separated the two germline ends.

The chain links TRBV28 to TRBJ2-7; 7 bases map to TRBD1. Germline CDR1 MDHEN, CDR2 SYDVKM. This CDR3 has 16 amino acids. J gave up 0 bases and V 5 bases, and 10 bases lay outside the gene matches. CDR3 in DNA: TGTGCCAGCAGTCTCACAGGGGTTACGAGCTCCTACGAGCAGTACTTC. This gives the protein CASSLTGVTSSYEQYF.

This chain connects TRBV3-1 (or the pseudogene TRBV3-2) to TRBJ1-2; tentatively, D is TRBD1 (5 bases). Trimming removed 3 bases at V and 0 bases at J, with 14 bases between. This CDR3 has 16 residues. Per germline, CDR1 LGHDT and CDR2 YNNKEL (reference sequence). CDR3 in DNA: TGTGCCAGCAGCCAGGGCGGGACGGCTGCTAACTATGGCTACACCTTC. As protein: CASSQGGTAANYGYTF.

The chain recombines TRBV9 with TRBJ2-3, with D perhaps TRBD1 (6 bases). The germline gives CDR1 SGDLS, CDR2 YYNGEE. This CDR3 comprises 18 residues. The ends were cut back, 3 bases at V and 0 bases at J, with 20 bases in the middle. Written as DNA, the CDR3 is TGTGCCAGCAGCGCCAGGGGTTCCGCATTTACAAGCACAGATACGCAGTATTTT. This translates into CASSARGSAFTSTDTQYF.

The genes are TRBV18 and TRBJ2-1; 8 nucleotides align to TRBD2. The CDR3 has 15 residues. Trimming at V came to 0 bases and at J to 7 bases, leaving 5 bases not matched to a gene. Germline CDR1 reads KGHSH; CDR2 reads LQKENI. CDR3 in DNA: TGTGCCAGCTCACCACCGAGCGGGGGAGGAAATGAGCAGTTCTTC. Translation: CASSPPSGGGNEQFF. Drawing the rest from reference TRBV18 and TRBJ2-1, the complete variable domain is NAGVMQNPRHLVRRRGQEARLRCSPMKGHSHVYWYRQLPEEGLKFMVYLQKENIIDESGMPKERFSAEFPKEGPSILRIQQVVRGDSAAYFCASSPPSGGGNEQFFGPGTRLTVL.

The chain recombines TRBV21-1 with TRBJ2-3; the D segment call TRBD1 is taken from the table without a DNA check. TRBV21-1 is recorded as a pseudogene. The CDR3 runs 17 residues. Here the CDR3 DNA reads TGTGCCAGCATTCCACCGGGACAGGTCCCGGTCACAGATACGCAGTATTTT. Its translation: CASIPPGQVPVTDTQYF.

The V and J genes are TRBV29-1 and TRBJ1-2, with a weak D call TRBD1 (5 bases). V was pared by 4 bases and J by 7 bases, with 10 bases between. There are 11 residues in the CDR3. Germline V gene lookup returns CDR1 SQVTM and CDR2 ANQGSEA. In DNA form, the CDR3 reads TGCAGCGTTGCCCAGGGAAGTGGCTACACCTTC. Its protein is CSVAQGSGYTF.